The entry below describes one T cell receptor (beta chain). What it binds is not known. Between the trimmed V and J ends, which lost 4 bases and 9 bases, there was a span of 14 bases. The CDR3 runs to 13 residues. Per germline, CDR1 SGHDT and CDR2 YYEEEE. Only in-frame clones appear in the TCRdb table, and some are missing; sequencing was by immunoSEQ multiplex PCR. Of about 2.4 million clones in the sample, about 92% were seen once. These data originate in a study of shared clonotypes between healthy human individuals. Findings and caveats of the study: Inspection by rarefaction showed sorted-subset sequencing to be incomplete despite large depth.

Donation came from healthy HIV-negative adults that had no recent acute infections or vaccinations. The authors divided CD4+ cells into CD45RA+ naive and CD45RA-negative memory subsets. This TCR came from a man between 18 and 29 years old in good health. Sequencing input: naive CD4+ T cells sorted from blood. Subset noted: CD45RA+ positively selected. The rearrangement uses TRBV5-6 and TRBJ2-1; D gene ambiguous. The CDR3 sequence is CASSRDLWSEQFF. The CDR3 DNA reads TGTGCCAGCAGCCGAGATTTATGGAGTGAGCAGTTCTTC.